The subject of this entry is one T cell receptor (beta chain). Its antigen is undetermined. The sample belongs to a study of long-term antiretroviral therapy in people with HIV. At the survey level, the v3.0 immunoSEQ assay was run. Generated by immunoSEQ multiplex PCR, the TCRdb table keeps only in-frame clones and is missing some. Of about 28,000 clones in the sample, approximately 80% are singletons; the top ten hold roughly 7%. Study-wide results and limits: Clones that had undergone expansion before ART prevailed in the repertoire throughout all time points.

CDR3 length: 16 amino acids. CDR1 LNHDA and CDR2 SQIVND come from the germline V gene (reference sequence). V lost 0 bases, J lost 8 bases, and 19 bases lay in between. Sample: unsorted PBMCs, taken 0.3 years after starting antiretroviral therapy. The chain joins TRBV19 to TRBJ1-2, with a possible D match to TRBD1 (5 bases). The sequence derives from a man in his forties with HIV. CDR3 DNA sequence: TGTGCCAGTAGTATAGACGCCAACAGGCTCGCCTGGGGCTACACCTTC. Translated, it gives CASSIDANRLAWGYTF.